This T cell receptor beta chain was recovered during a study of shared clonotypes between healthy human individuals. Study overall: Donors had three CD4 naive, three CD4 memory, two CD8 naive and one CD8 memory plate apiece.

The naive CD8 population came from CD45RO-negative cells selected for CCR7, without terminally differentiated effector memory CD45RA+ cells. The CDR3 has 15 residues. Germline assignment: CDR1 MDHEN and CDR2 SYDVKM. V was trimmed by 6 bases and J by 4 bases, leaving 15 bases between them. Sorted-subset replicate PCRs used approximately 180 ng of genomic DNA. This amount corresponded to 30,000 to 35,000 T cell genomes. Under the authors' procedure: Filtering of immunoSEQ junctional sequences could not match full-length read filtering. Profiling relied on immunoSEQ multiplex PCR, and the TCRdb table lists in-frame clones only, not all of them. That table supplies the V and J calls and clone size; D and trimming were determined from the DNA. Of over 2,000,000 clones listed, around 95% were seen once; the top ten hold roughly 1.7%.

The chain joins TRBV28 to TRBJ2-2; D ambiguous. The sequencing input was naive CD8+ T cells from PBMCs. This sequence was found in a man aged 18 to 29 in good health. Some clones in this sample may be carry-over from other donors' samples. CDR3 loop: CASRTFRSGTGELFF. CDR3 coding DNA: TGTGCCAGCAGAACGTTCAGAAGTGGCACCGGGGAGCTGTTTTTT.